This T cell receptor beta chain comes out of a study of early T cells in non-severe SARS-CoV-2 infection. TCRdb re-derived calls from the 5' RACE reads in MiXCR, one entry per CDR3 protein. This sample carries under 35,000 distinct CDR3 sequences, less than 10% of them seen once, and the ten largest clones take around 13%. Only a few counts were recorded for this clonotype. Trimming cost V 4 bases and J 5 bases, with 10 bases left between them. Germline CDR1 reads SGHRS; CDR2 reads YFSETQ. The CDR3 sequence is 13 residues long. The sequenced sample was whole blood. The chain links TRBV5-1 to TRBJ1-5; no clear D. The origin of this receptor is an adult who was a healthcare worker with PCR-confirmed SARS-CoV-2 infection or an uninfected control (not recorded which). The CDR3 spells CASSAGLDQPQHF. CDR3 in DNA: TGCGCCAGCAGCGCAGGTCTTGATCAGCCCCAGCATTTT. Variable domain in full (rest from reference TRBV5-1 and TRBJ1-5): KAGVTQTPRYLIKTRGQQVTLSCSPISGHRSVSWYQQTPGQGLQFLFEYFSETQRNKGNFPGRFSGRQFSNSRSEMNVSTLELGDSALYLCASSAGLDQPQHFGDGTRLSIL.